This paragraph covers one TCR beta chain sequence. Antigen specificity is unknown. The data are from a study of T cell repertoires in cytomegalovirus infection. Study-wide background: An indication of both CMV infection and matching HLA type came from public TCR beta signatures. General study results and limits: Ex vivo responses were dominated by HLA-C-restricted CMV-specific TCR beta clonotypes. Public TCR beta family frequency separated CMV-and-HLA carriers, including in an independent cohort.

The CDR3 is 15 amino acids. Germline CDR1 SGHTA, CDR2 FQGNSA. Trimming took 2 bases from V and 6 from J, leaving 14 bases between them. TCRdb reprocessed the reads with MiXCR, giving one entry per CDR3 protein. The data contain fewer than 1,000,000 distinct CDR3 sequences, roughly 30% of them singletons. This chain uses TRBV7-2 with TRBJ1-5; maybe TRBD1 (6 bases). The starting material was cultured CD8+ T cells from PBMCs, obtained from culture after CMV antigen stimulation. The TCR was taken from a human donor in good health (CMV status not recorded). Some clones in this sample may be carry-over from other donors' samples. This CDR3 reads CASSLTGTGAQPQHF. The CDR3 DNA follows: TGTGCCAGCAGCTTAACGGGGACGGGGGCTCAGCCCCAGCATTTT.